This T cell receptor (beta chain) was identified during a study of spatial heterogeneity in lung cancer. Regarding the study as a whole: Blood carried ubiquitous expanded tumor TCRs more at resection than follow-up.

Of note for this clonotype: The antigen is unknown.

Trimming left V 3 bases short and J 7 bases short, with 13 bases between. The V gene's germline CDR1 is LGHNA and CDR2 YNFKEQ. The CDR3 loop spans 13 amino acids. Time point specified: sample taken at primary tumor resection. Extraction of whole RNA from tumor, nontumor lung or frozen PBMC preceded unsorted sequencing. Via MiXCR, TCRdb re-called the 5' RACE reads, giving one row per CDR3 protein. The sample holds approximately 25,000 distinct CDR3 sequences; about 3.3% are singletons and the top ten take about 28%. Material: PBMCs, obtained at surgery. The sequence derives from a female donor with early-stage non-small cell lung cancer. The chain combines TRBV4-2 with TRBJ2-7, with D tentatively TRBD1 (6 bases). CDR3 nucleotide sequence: TGTGCCAGCAGCCACCTGACAGGAGGAGAGCAGTACTTC. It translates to CASSHLTGGEQYF.